This T cell receptor (beta chain) was identified in a study of cytomegalovirus exposure and HLA in healthy donors. On the study more broadly: Among around 170 million T cells, an earlier analysis found 90 million to 130 million unique TCR beta sequences.

The germline V gene has CDR1 KGHSH and CDR2 LQKENI. Between the trimmed V and J ends, which lost 3 bases and 3 bases, there was a span of 5 bases. The CDR3 loop spans 13 amino acids. Findings and limits, study-wide: Evidence from a later analysis indicated that most CMV-associated TCR beta chains looked HLA-restricted. Most TCR beta V segments were productive about 90% or about 30% of the time in an earlier analysis.

Primers for the PCR totalled 60 Vbeta and 13 Jbeta. Repertoires were generated with immunoSEQ multiplex PCR, while TCRdb's copy carries only in-frame clones and drops some. In all, the sample yields over 35,000 clones. Healthy bone marrow donors made up the donor group. As for this clone: Its specificity is unknown.

Sequencing was performed on PBMCs. This clonotype was sampled from a woman aged 30 to 39 in good health and CMV-seronegative. The rearrangement joins TRBV18 to TRBJ2-2; D is undetermined. CDR3 region: CASSPRDTGELFF. In DNA form, the CDR3 reads TGTGCCAGCTCACCTCGCGACACCGGGGAGCTGTTTTTT.